A selection of T cell receptor beta chains follows, all from one sample in a study of vaccination and CD4 T cells after COVID-19. What these receptors recognize is not known. TCRdb redid the calling of the PCR reads with MiXCR, one entry per CDR3 protein. In the table there are around 25,000 distinct CDR3 sequences, 25% to 30% of which are singletons. The source material was CD4+ T cells from blood, cultured in vitro, sampled about 7 months after SARS-CoV-2 vaccination. The receptors derive from a human donor who had recovered from COVID-19. CDR3s include the opening cysteine and the closing phenylalanine or tryptophan. The order of the fields is J gene, clone size, V gene, D gene, CDR3 protein, CDR3 DNA. A D gene is named only where the DNA matches it firmly. Size tells how often a clone was seen (once, few, many) or the class of an expanded clone, and some rows leave it out.

TRBJ2-7,-,TRBV9,TRBD2,CASSVQREGYEQYF,TGTGCCAGCAGCGTCCAGCGGGAGGGGTACGAGCAGTACTTC
TRBJ1-5,few,TRBV7-8,-,CASSLAAGNNQPQHF,TGTGCCAGCAGCTTAGCTGCGGGGAACAATCAGCCCCAGCATTTT
TRBJ2-3,-,TRBV7-2,-,CASSLDVGGTDTQYF,TGTGCCAGCAGCTTAGATGTGGGGGGAACAGATACGCAGTATTTT
TRBJ1-6,-,TRBV20-1,-,CSTAGTHSPSVIF,TGCAGTACGGCTGGGACACACTCACCCTCCGTAATCTTT
TRBJ2-7,-,TRBV6-2/TRBV6-3,TRBD1,CASSYTRDSLSQYF,TGTGCCAGCAGTTACACCCGGGACAGTCTGTCGCAGTACTTC
TRBJ1-1,few,TRBV7-8,-,CASTPGPVGAEAFF,TGTGCCAGCACCCCAGGACCCGTTGGGGCTGAAGCTTTCTTT
TRBJ2-7,-,TRBV6-2/TRBV6-3,-,CASSYETGSYEQYF,TGTGCCAGCAGTTACGAAACGGGATCCTACGAGCAGTACTTC
TRBJ1-5,few,TRBV20-1,TRBD1,CSAKGTGGNQPQHF,TGCAGTGCTAAAGGGACAGGTGGCAATCAGCCCCAGCATTTT
TRBJ2-1,-,TRBV6-1,TRBD2,CASRTGGARQAEQFF,TGTGCCAGCAGAACGGGAGGGGCCCGACAGGCTGAGCAGTTCTTC
TRBJ2-3,few,TRBV6-1,TRBD2,CASRREREARDTQYF,TGTGCCAGCAGGCGGGAGCGGGAGGCCAGGGATACGCAGTATTTT
TRBJ2-1,few,TRBV6-1,TRBD2,CASRISGRGHEQFF,TGTGCCAGCAGAATTAGCGGGAGAGGTCATGAGCAGTTCTTC
TRBJ1-5,few,TRBV7-8,-,CASSLAGQVSQPQHF,TGTGCCAGCAGCTTAGCGGGGCAGGTGAGTCAGCCCCAGCATTTT
TRBJ2-3,-,TRBV19,-,CASNFGSDTQYF,TGTGCCAGTAATTTCGGGTCGGATACGCAGTATTTT
TRBJ2-1,-,TRBV15,TRBD2,CATSRGGTSGYNEQFF,TGTGCCACCAGCAGAGGAGGGACTAGCGGATACAATGAGCAGTTCTTC
TRBJ1-1,-,TRBV14,-,CASSQVANTEAFF,TGTGCCAGCAGCCAAGTGGCGAACACTGAAGCTTTCTTT
TRBJ2-3,few,TRBV28,-,CASSSRRSTDTQYF,TGTGCCAGCAGTTCACGTAGGTCCACAGATACGCAGTATTTT
TRBJ1-6,medium-sized,TRBV7-6,-,CASKVGPGDSPLHF,TGTGCCAGCAAGGTCGGGCCGGGGGATTCACCCCTCCACTTT
TRBJ2-5,few,TRBV6-1,TRBD1,CASRDGQVKETQYF,TGTGCCAGCAGGGACGGACAGGTCAAAGAGACCCAGTACTTC
TRBJ2-5,-,TRBV5-1,-,CASSPGQKETQYF,TGCGCCAGCAGCCCCGGACAGAAAGAGACCCAGTACTTC
TRBJ2-5,-,TRBV20-1,-,CSATTRSGETQYF,TGCAGTGCAACCACTAGGTCCGGAGAGACCCAGTACTTC
TRBJ2-1,-,TRBV6-2/TRBV6-3,TRBD2,CASSTVSGVSYNEQFF,TGTGCCAGCAGTACCGTCAGCGGGGTTTCCTACAATGAGCAGTTCTTC
TRBJ2-5,-,TRBV2,-,CASSYQGKTQYF,TGTGCCAGCAGTTACCAGGGAAAGACCCAGTACTTC
TRBJ1-3,-,TRBV28,-,CASDGRAGATGNTIYF,TGTGCCAGCGACGGGAGGGCAGGGGCGACTGGAAACACCATATATTTT
TRBJ2-5,few,TRBV6-1,TRBD2,CASRTAGGPWETQYF,TGTGCCAGCAGAACGGCGGGAGGGCCGTGGGAGACCCAGTACTTC
TRBJ2-3,-,TRBV19,-,CASSPGISTDTQYF,TGTGCCAGTAGTCCCGGGATAAGCACAGATACGCAGTATTTT
TRBJ2-1,few,TRBV20-1,TRBD2,CSARPRGRSYNEQFF,TGCAGTGCTAGACCTCGCGGGAGATCCTACAATGAGCAGTTCTTC
TRBJ2-1,-,TRBV7-7,-,CASSLIPDNEQFF,TGTGCTAGCAGCTTAATACCGGACAATGAGCAGTTCTTC
TRBJ2-7,few,TRBV15,-,CATSRTPGQPNFSYEQYF,TGTGCCACCAGCAGAACCCCCGGACAGCCCAATTTCTCCTACGAGCAGTACTTC
TRBJ1-1,-,TRBV27,-,CASSPRNPKQSKF,TGTGCCAGCAGTCCCAGGAATCCCAAACAGTCTAAATTT
TRBJ1-6,-,TRBV10-3,TRBD1,CAISAGQDSPLHF,TGTGCCATCAGTGCCGGACAGGATTCACCCCTCCACTTT
TRBJ1-5,few,TRBV28,-,CASSRTDGDRPQHF,TGTGCCAGCAGCCGAACTGACGGAGACCGGCCCCAGCATTTT
TRBJ2-7,few,TRBV20-1,TRBD2,CSAQTGTSLYEQYF,TGCAGTGCGCAAACCGGGACTAGTCTCTACGAGCAGTACTTC
TRBJ2-7,-,TRBV6-1,TRBD2,CASNHKRGTSYEQYF,TGTGCCAGCAATCATAAGCGGGGGACCTCCTACGAGCAGTACTTC
TRBJ1-5,-,TRBV10-3,-,CAISEFTDQPQHF,TGTGCCATCAGTGAGTTTACGGATCAGCCCCAGCATTTT
TRBJ1-5,-,TRBV5-6,-,CASSRRGAPNQPQHF,TGTGCCAGCAGCCGACGAGGGGCCCCCAATCAGCCCCAGCATTTT
TRBJ2-7,few,TRBV20-1,TRBD2,CSARDPSGGYEQYF,TGCAGTGCTAGAGACCCCAGCGGGGGCTACGAGCAGTACTTC
TRBJ1-1,-,TRBV19,-,CASSTLVNTEAFF,TGTGCCAGTAGTACTCTGGTGAACACTGAAGCTTTCTTT
TRBJ1-5,-,TRBV7-2,-,CASSLDGVNNQPQHF,TGTGCCAGCAGCTTAGATGGGGTTAACAATCAGCCCCAGCATTTT
TRBJ2-7,once,TRBV12-3/TRBV12-4,-,CASSWIPREQYF,TGTGCCAGCAGCTGGATCCCTAGGGAGCAGTACTTC
TRBJ2-2,-,TRBV20-1,-,CSARWTGHRSGELFF,TGCAGTGCGCGATGGACGGGGCACCGGTCCGGGGAGCTGTTTTTT
TRBJ2-5,medium-sized,TRBV6-5,-,CASSYRGGQETQYF,TGTGCCAGCAGTTATAGGGGGGGTCAAGAGACCCAGTACTTC
TRBJ2-3,-,TRBV20-1,TRBD2,CSATTSRGTDTQYF,TGCAGTGCGACGACTAGCCGGGGCACAGATACGCAGTATTTT
TRBJ1-2,-,TRBV27,-,CASRDNYGYTF,TGTGCCAGCAGGGATAACTATGGCTACACCTTC
TRBJ2-1,-,TRBV6-7,TRBD2,CASSYPAREGLGAYNEQFF,TGTGCCAGCAGTTACCCAGCGCGGGAGGGCCTTGGCGCCTACAATGAGCAGTTCTTC
TRBJ2-2,-,TRBV20-1,TRBD1,CSATGQWTGELFF,TGCAGTGCTACGGGACAGTGGACCGGGGAGCTGTTTTTT
TRBJ2-5,medium-sized,TRBV28,TRBD1,CASSLGDRSGAETQYF,TGTGCCAGCAGTTTAGGGGACAGGTCAGGGGCAGAGACCCAGTACTTC
TRBJ2-5,few,TRBV20-1,-,CSARSPRDAQETQYF,TGCAGTGCTAGATCGCCCAGGGACGCGCAAGAGACCCAGTACTTC
TRBJ2-3,-,TRBV24-1,TRBD2,CATSDTSGRRGTQYF,TGTGCCACCAGTGATACTAGCGGGAGAAGGGGTACGCAGTATTTT
TRBJ1-2,few,TRBV6-2/TRBV6-3,TRBD1,CASRLGTGYGYTF,TGTGCCAGCAGACTCGGGACAGGGTATGGCTACACCTTC
TRBJ2-4,few,TRBV15,TRBD2,CATSRRLAESRDIQYF,TGTGCCACCAGCAGAAGACTAGCGGAGTCAAGGGACATTCAGTACTTC
TRBJ2-7,-,TRBV18,-,CASSPGRENEQYF,TGTGCCAGCTCACCGGGTCGGGAGAACGAGCAGTACTTC
TRBJ2-5,few,TRBV28,TRBD1,CASSPAGGSETQYF,TGTGCCAGCAGCCCAGCAGGGGGTTCAGAGACCCAGTACTTC
TRBJ2-5,-,TRBV7-2,-,CASSLDWGLGAAQYF,TGTGCCAGCAGCTTAGATTGGGGCTTGGGGGCGGCCCAGTACTTC
TRBJ2-7,few,TRBV29-1,-,CSVGRGSYEQYF,TGCAGCGTTGGTCGAGGGTCCTACGAGCAGTACTTC
TRBJ1-1,-,TRBV2,-,CANRDLNTEAFF,TGTGCCAACCGGGACTTGAACACTGAAGCTTTCTTT
TRBJ1-3,-,TRBV7-2,-,CASSESINRRNTIYF,TGTGCCAGCAGCGAATCTATTAACCGTAGAAACACCATATATTTT